This T cell receptor beta chain was retrieved from a study of cytomegalovirus exposure and HLA in healthy donors. Study results and caveats: Productive status was seen about 87% or about 30% of the time for most TCR beta V segments in an earlier analysis. Prediction of most subjects' HLA-A and HLA-B alleles by TCR beta sequences was reportedly accurate. In a later analysis, several top co-occurrence clusters appeared linked to parvovirus B19, influenza, CMV and Epstein-Barr virus.

Donors sampled were nominally healthy, though unrecorded immune exposures were likely. V shed 4 bases, J shed 4 bases, and the junction held 7 bases outside the gene matches. The CDR3 runs to 15 residues. The germline V gene encodes CDR1 SGDLS and CDR2 YYNGEE. A remark on this clone: The antigen is unknown.

The study ran its PCR with 60 Vbeta and 13 Jbeta primers. The method was immunoSEQ multiplex PCR; TCRdb's version includes in-frame clones alone and lacks a portion of them. The table shows 150,000 to 200,000 clones, with around 76% occurring only once. This chain uses TRBV9 with TRBJ2-5, with 10 nucleotides matching TRBD1. The TCR was taken from a female donor in good health and CMV-seronegative. The sequenced sample consisted of PBMCs. Written as DNA, the CDR3 is TGTGCCAGCAGCATTCAAGACAGGGGGCTAGAGACCCAGTACTTC. It translates to CASSIQDRGLETQYF.